A single sample gave rise to the 27 T cell receptor beta chains below, sequenced in a study of chemoradiotherapy in HPV16-positive cancers. Some clones are missing from TCRdb's copy, which holds only in-frame ones; the method was immunoSEQ multiplex PCR. The data contain about 5,000 clones, 88% of them seen just once; the ten biggest clones take up roughly 30%. The source was blood, collected from a patient who underwent chemoradiotherapy. The receptor source for this set is a human donor with HPV-associated anogenital cancer.

In nucleotides, the CDR3 is TGTGCCAGCGGCGTAGCGGGCGGGGCGCGGACCGGGGAGCTGTTTTTT. Its translation is CASGVAGGARTGELFF. This chain connects TRBV2 to TRBJ2-2; TRBD2 aligns across 7 bases. The germline CDR1 and CDR2 sequences are SNHLY and FYNNEI. With V trimmed by 8 bases and J by 5 bases, 14 bases remained unmatched. The CDR3 length is 16 residues. The complete variable domain, with remaining parts taken from reference TRBV2 and TRBJ2-2, reads EPEVTQTPSHQVTQMGQEVILRCVPISNHLYFYWYRQILGQKVEFLVSFYNNEISEKSEIFDDQFSVERPDGSNFTLKIRSTKLEDSAMYFCASGVAGGARTGELFFGEGSRLTVL.

The chain joins TRBV11-3 to TRBJ2-7, with 10 bases aligning to TRBD2. This CDR3 contains 14 residues. Germline V gene data show CDR1 as SGHNT and CDR2 as YENEEA. V dropped 5 bases and J dropped 3; count of bases not matched to a gene: 4. The CDR3 loop is CASSPASGSYEQYF. Here the CDR3 DNA reads TGTGCCAGCAGCCCTGCTAGCGGGAGCTACGAGCAGTACTTC.

The CDR3 loop reads CSVVLADTQYF. The CDR3, as DNA: TGCAGCGTGGTCCTCGCAGATACGCAGTATTTT. The chain recombines TRBV29-1 with TRBJ2-3; D is unclear. Germline CDR1 reads SQVTM; CDR2 reads ANQGSEA. The CDR3 covers 11 residues. The V end lost 6 bases, the J end lost 4 bases, and 8 bases lay between the germline ends.

V is TRBV7-6 and J is TRBJ1-6, with D hard to call. CDR3 length: 15 residues. Trimming took off 6 bases at V and 5 bases at J, with 14 bases between the two ends. Germline CDR1 SGHVS, CDR2 FNYEAQ. The DNA of the CDR3 is TGTGCCAGCAGTTCCCGAGGTCCGAATAATTCACCCCTCCACTTT. This sequence encodes CASSSRGPNNSPLHF.

V gene TRBV29-1 combines with J gene TRBJ2-7, with 12 bases identical to TRBD2. This CDR3 is 16 amino acids long. V shed 3 bases, J shed 4 bases, and the junction held 10 bases outside the gene matches. The germline V gene has CDR1 SQVTM and CDR2 ANQGSEA. The chain's CDR3 is CSVDGLAGKDGYEQYF. CDR3 DNA: TGCAGCGTTGATGGACTAGCGGGGAAGGATGGATACGAGCAGTACTTC.

The genes are TRBV6-5 and TRBJ2-5, with a tentative D call TRBD1 (6 bases). This CDR3 has 13 residues. CDR1 and CDR2 from the germline V gene are MNHEY and SVGAGI. V lost 6 bases and J 4 bases, leaving 12 bases between the germline ends. CDR3 bases: TGTGCCAGCAGCATACAGGGTCCAGAGACCCAGTACTTC. This gives the protein CASSIQGPETQYF.

V gene TRBV2 combines with J gene TRBJ1-4; D perhaps matches TRBD1 (6 bases). CDR3 length: 14 amino acids. The germline V gene has CDR1 SNHLY and CDR2 FYNNEI. Trimming shortened V by 5 bases and J by 5 bases, and 12 bases separated the two germline ends. The CDR3 loop is CASSPGQQNEKLFF. CDR3 nucleotide sequence: TGTGCCAGCAGTCCCGGACAGCAGAATGAAAAACTGTTTTTT.

CDR3 sequence reads: CASSPSYEQYF. The CDR3 DNA reads as TGTGCCAGCAGCCCATCTTACGAGCAGTACTTC. The J gene is TRBJ2-7, the V gene TRBV2; no firm D call. The germline V and J ends were trimmed by 6 bases and 4 bases, with 7 bases remaining between them. Per the germline V gene, CDR1 is SNHLY and CDR2 is FYNNEI. The CDR3 is 11 residues long.

The chain is built from TRBV5-6 and TRBJ1-2; D not certain. Germline V gene sequence: CDR1 SGHDT, CDR2 YYEEEE. V lost 1 base and J 8 bases, leaving 9 bases between the germline ends. This CDR3 comprises 12 residues. CDR3: CASSLQLGGYTF. Here the CDR3 DNA reads TGTGCCAGCAGCTTGCAATTGGGCGGCTACACCTTC.

The chain carries TRBV11-2 and TRBJ2-2; TRBD2 might be the D (6 bases). From germline, CDR1 is SGHAT and CDR2 FQNNGV. Trimming removed 5 bases at V and 2 bases at J, with 12 bases between. The CDR3 extends over 15 amino acids. DNA of the CDR3: TGTGCCAGCAGCGTACCGGGAGCCAACACCGGGGAGCTGTTTTTT. Translation gives CASSVPGANTGELFF.

J is TRBJ1-1 and V is TRBV28; unclear D gene. The CDR3 is 15 amino acids. The V gene's germline CDR1 is MDHEN and CDR2 SYDVKM. Trimming cost V 3 bases and J 0 bases, with 11 bases left between them. The CDR3 nucleotides are TGTGCCAGCAGTTTTGCCGAAACCATGAACACTGAAGCTTTCTTT. As protein: CASSFAETMNTEAFF. Full variable domain (remainder filled in from reference TRBV28 and TRBJ1-1): DVKVTQSSRYLVKRTGEKVFLECVQDMDHENMFWYRQDPGLGLRLIYFSYDVKMKEKGDIPEGYSVSREKKERFSLILESASTNQTSMYLCASSFAETMNTEAFFGQGTRLTVV.

J is TRBJ2-3 and V is TRBV4-3, with D possibly TRBD1 on 5 matching bases. The CDR3 loop spans 18 amino acids. V lost 2 bases, J lost 2 bases, and 20 bases lay in between. Per the germline V gene, CDR1 is LGHNA and CDR2 is YSLEER. CDR3 nucleotides: TGCGCCAGCAGCCAATTCCCGCCGAGCAGGGATGTCACAGATACGCAGTATTTT. Protein: CASSQFPPSRDVTDTQYF.

This chain connects TRBV5-1 to TRBJ2-7; 12 bases agree with TRBD2. J was trimmed by 5 bases and V by 6 bases; bases with no gene match: 3. This CDR3 spans 13 amino acids. Germline-derived CDR1 and CDR2 are SGHRS and YFSETQ. The CDR3 is CASMASGRDEQYF. For the CDR3, the DNA is TGCGCCAGCATGGCTAGCGGGAGGGACGAGCAGTACTTC.

The CDR3 DNA sequence: TGTGCCAGCAGTTCGTACGGGGGGCCCCAGCATTTT. As protein: CASSSYGGPQHF. The J gene is TRBJ1-5, the V gene TRBV6-1; possibly TRBD1 for D (5 bases). Germline CDR1 reads MNHNS; CDR2 reads SASEGT. V lost 5 bases and J lost 9, with 11 bases in between. This CDR3 is built from 12 residues.

The chain has TRBV2 and TRBJ2-1, with a tentative D call TRBD1 (6 bases). The CDR3 has 15 amino acids. CDR1 and CDR2 from the germline V gene are SNHLY and FYNNEI. Trimming shortened V by 5 bases and J by 0 bases, and 11 bases separated the two germline ends. In nucleotides, the CDR3 is TGTGCCAGCAGTCTGGACAGCAACTCCTACAATGAGCAGTTCTTC. Translated: CASSLDSNSYNEQFF.

This sequence joins TRBV7-8 and TRBJ2-7; 9 nucleotides align to TRBD1. V was clipped by 8 bases and J by 6 bases; unmatched bases: 8. Germline V gives CDR1 SGHVS, CDR2 FQNEAQ. The CDR3 runs to 13 residues. The CDR3 sequence: CASSQGAPGEQYF. CDR3 sequence (DNA): TGTGCCAGCTCACAGGGGGCGCCGGGCGAGCAGTACTTC. Using reference TRBV7-8 and TRBJ2-7 for the parts outside the CDR3, the full variable domain is GAGVSQSPRYKVAKRGQDVALRCDPISGHVSLFWYQQALGQGPEFLTYFQNEAQLDKSGLPSDRFFAERPEGSVSTLKIQRTQQEDSAVYLCASSQGAPGEQYFGPGTRLTVT.

The CDR3 region is CASSRQGEAGELFF. Written as DNA, the CDR3 is TGCGCCAGCAGCCGACAGGGGGAGGCCGGGGAGCTGTTTTTT. The gene calls are TRBV5-1 and TRBJ2-2; 9 bases map to TRBD1. CDR1 and CDR2 from the germline V gene are SGHRS and YFSETQ. This CDR3 contains 14 residues. J lost 6 bases, V lost 4 bases, and 4 bases had no gene match.

This clone has a single count. This chain links TRBV2 with TRBJ1-5, with TRBD1 as a possible D gene (5 bases). V lost 6 bases and J 7 bases, leaving 16 bases between the germline ends. Germline assignment: CDR1 SNHLY and CDR2 FYNNEI. The CDR3 is 14 amino acids. The CDR3 bases are TGTGCCAGCAGCTTCGGGACCCTAGGGCAGCCCCAGCATTTT. Its protein product is CASSFGTLGQPQHF.

The chain recombines TRBV9 with TRBJ2-3, with TRBD2 identical over 11 bases. Germline trimming cut 0 bases from V and 6 bases from J; bases unmatched to any gene: 9. Per germline, CDR1 SGDLS and CDR2 YYNGEE. This CDR3 comprises 17 residues. The CDR3 reads CASSVESSGGVRDTQYF. The CDR3, as DNA: TGTGCCAGCAGCGTAGAGAGTAGCGGGGGGGTGCGGGATACGCAGTATTTT.

In regard to this clone: The junction shows a germline mismatch at one end, possibly a read error. The genes are TRBV7-2 and TRBJ2-7; 8 nucleotides match TRBD2. Germline lookup yields CDR1 SGHTA and CDR2 FQGNSA. The CDR3 consists of 14 residues. The CDR3 loop is CASSNTGGPYEQHF. For the CDR3, the DNA is TGTGCCAGCAGCAACACGGGGGGGCCGTACGAGCAGCACTTC.

The table lists this clone with a count of one. CDR3 amino acids: CASSYLASTYNEQFF. The CDR3 region has the DNA TGTGCCAGCAGTTACCTAGCGAGTACCTACAATGAGCAGTTCTTC. The V and J genes are TRBV28 and TRBJ2-1, with a tentative D call TRBD2 (6 bases). This CDR3 has 15 residues. CDR1 and CDR2 (germline): MDHEN, SYDVKM. The V gene lost 4 bases and the J gene lost 2 bases, with 12 bases spanning the gap. The whole variable domain, remainder taken from reference TRBV28 and TRBJ2-1, is DVKVTQSSRYLVKRTGEKVFLECVQDMDHENMFWYRQDPGLGLRLIYFSYDVKMKEKGDIPEGYSVSREKKERFSLILESASTNQTSMYLCASSYLASTYNEQFFGPGTRLTVL.

This clone has only one observation. The rearrangement uses TRBV9 and TRBJ2-1, with 12 nucleotides matching TRBD1. With V trimmed by 0 bases and J by 10 bases, 11 bases remained unmatched. The CDR3 contains 17 residues. The V gene's germline CDR1 is SGDLS and CDR2 YYNGEE. For the CDR3, the DNA is TGTGCCAGCAGCGTAGCCGCGGGGGGGACAGGGGGCCGGGAGCAGTTCTTC. It codes for CASSVAAGGTGGREQFF.

The chain links TRBV7-9 to TRBJ2-1; TRBD1 matches 10 bases. The trim removed 5 bases at V and 5 bases at J, leaving 3 bases unmatched. CDR1 SEHNR and CDR2 FQNEAQ come from the germline V gene (reference sequence). There are 14 residues in the CDR3. The CDR3 is CASSRQGADNEQFF. DNA of the CDR3: TGTGCCAGCAGCCGACAGGGGGCGGACAATGAGCAGTTCTTC. The variable domain in full, completed from reference TRBV7-9 and TRBJ2-1, reads DTGVSQNPRHKITKRGQNVTFRCDPISEHNRLYWYRQTLGQGPEFLTYFQNEAQLEKSRLLSDRFSAERPKGSFSTLEIQRTEQGDSAMYLCASSRQGADNEQFFGPGTRLTVL.

The chain couples TRBV5-1 to TRBJ2-1, with 7 bases lining up with TRBD1. CDR3 length: 15 amino acids. Germline V CDR1 and CDR2: SGHRS, YFSETQ. The V and J ends lost 7 bases and 2 bases, in that order; junction bases with no gene match: 9. CDR3 in amino acids: CASGPGTVTYNEQFF. The CDR3 DNA follows: TGCGCCAGCGGGCCAGGGACAGTAACCTACAATGAGCAGTTCTTC.

The chain couples TRBV11-2 to TRBJ1-1; D is unclear. Germline CDR1 reads SGHAT; CDR2 reads FQNNGV. Trimming removed 1 base at V and 6 bases at J, with 6 bases between. CDR3 size: 12 residues. CDR3 DNA sequence: TGTGCCAGCAGCTTAGCAAATTCTGAAGCTTTCTTT. Its protein product is CASSLANSEAFF.

The chain combines TRBV10-1 with TRBJ2-3, with 7 bases matching TRBD1. Germline V gene sequence: CDR1 WNHNN, CDR2 SYGVQD (reference sequence). After removal of 3 bases from V and 3 bases from J, the junction contained 9 bases not matched to a gene. CDR3 length equals 16 residues. The CDR3 spells CASSETDRDRTDTQYF. CDR3 nucleotides: TGCGCCAGCAGTGAAACAGACCGGGACAGAACAGATACGCAGTATTTT.

This chain links TRBV4-1 with TRBJ2-7; TRBD2 matches 10 bases. Trimming took 1 base from V and 6 from J; bases not matched to a gene: 15. CDR3 length: 18 amino acids. The germline CDR1 and CDR2 sequences are MGHRA and YSYEKL. CDR3 in DNA: TGCGCCAGCAGCCAAGTCTCCCTACAAGGTAGCGGGGGGTCCGAGCAGTACTTC. It codes for CASSQVSLQGSGGSEQYF.